This TCR beta chain was retrieved from a study of shared clonotypes between healthy human individuals. Study findings and constraints: Incompleteness in sorted-subset sequencing, despite large depth, was shown by rarefaction. Few donors limited the genetic and exposure-history diversity represented. Roughly 5% of naive CD4 clonotypes were shared across four donors.

The data were produced by immunoSEQ multiplex PCR, yet TCRdb's version contains in-frame clones alone and is incomplete. The sample comprises about 2.1 million clones, about 93% of which are singletons, and 1.5% to 2% rests with the top ten. Regarding this clone: What it recognizes is unknown.

Naive CD8 cells lacked CD45RO and underwent positive selection for CCR7, leaving out terminally differentiated effector memory CD45RA+ cells. Donors were healthy HIV-negative adults without recently reported acute infections or vaccinations. Per germline, CDR1 SGHVS and CDR2 FNYEAQ. V was clipped by 0 bases and J by 5 bases; unmatched bases: 17. This CDR3 contains 20 residues. The sequenced material came from naive CD8+ T cells from PBMCs. The V and J genes are TRBV7-6 and TRBJ2-2; 8 nucleotides match TRBD2. The receptor comes from a young man in good health. Some clones in this sample may be carry-over from other donors' samples. The CDR3 sequence is CASSLAGAGGGDLRTGELFF. CDR3 sequence (DNA): TGTGCCAGCAGCTTAGCGGGTGCGGGAGGCGGAGATTTGAGAACCGGGGAGCTGTTTTTT.